This T cell receptor (beta chain) was documented in a study of cytomegalovirus exposure and HLA in healthy donors. 60 Vbeta and 13 Jbeta primers were used in PCR. Produced via immunoSEQ multiplex PCR; TCRdb's table is partial and in-frame only. The sample lists approximately 120,000 clones, around 70% occurring once. This clone has a single count. Its antigen remains unidentified. Study-level findings and limits: Donors belonging to an Asian-associated ancestry cluster reportedly showed fewer N-insertions in productive TCRs than the roughly 700-donor mean, according to what a later analysis found. Overall, around 150 TCR beta chains were annotated as cytomegalovirus-associated.

The germline CDR1 and CDR2 sequences are LNHDA and SQIVND (reference sequence). V lost 8 bases and J 7 bases, leaving 14 bases between the germline ends. This CDR3 comprises 12 residues. Sequenced material: PBMCs. This TCR was sampled from a man aged 30 to 45 in good health and CMV-seronegative. V usage is TRBV19 and J usage is TRBJ2-5; D is possibly TRBD2 (5 bases). CDR3 DNA sequence: TGTGCCAGTTTTGGACGAGGAGGGACCCAGTACTTC. Amino acid sequence: CASFGRGGTQYF.